This TCR beta chain was sequenced for a study of T cell changes during pregnancy in multiple sclerosis. Generated by immunoSEQ multiplex PCR, the TCRdb table keeps only in-frame clones and is missing some. Altogether tens of thousands of clones are present, more than 75% being singletons, with the ten largest covering 3% to 3.5%. CDR1 and CDR2 (germline): MGHRA, YSYEKL. V was clipped by 4 bases and J by 0 bases, with 13 bases between them. The CDR3 length is 17 residues. The sample consisted of peripheral blood, taken in the first trimester of pregnancy. The chain has TRBV4-1 and TRBJ2-6; D gene unclear. This TCR derives from a female donor in good health, enrolled as a control in a pregnancy study. This CDR3 reads CASSLLQSFSGANVLTF. Here the CDR3 DNA reads TGCGCCAGCAGCCTCTTACAGTCCTTCTCTGGGGCCAACGTCCTGACTTTC.